This is a list of T cell receptor beta chains from one sample in a study of T cells after yellow fever vaccination. TCRdb fed the 5' RACE reads into MiXCR, producing one record per CDR3 protein. The sample includes about 260,000 distinct CDR3 sequences, around 3.5% of them seen just once. The sequenced sample was PBMCs, obtained 15 days after the yellow fever booster vaccination. The receptors were gathered from a young man who received the YFV17D yellow fever vaccine. CDR3s include the opening cysteine and the closing phenylalanine or tryptophan. The D gene is left open where the match is weak. Not every row has a clone size; where given, it reads once, few, many or a size class.

d_gene,j_gene,abundance,v_gene,CDR3nt,CDR3aa
-,TRBJ2-4,many,TRBV20-1,TGCAGTGCTAGAGATTCCCTAGCCAAAAACATTCAGTACTTC,CSARDSLAKNIQYF
-,TRBJ2-7,many,TRBV6-5,TGTGCCAGCAGTTATAGGGCAGGAACCTACGAGCAGTACTTC,CASSYRAGTYEQYF
-,TRBJ2-5,many,TRBV5-1,TGCGCCAGCGGCCGGACGCGGGAAGAGACCCAGTACTTC,CASGRTREETQYF
-,TRBJ2-3,many,TRBV4-2,TGTGCCAGCAGCCAGGGGTCAAGCCTGACGCAGTATTTT,CASSQGSSLTQYF
-,TRBJ1-2,many,TRBV27,TGTGCCAGCAGTTTGTTGGCGGGGGCCCAATGGGGCTACACCTTC,CASSLLAGAQWGYTF
TRBD2,TRBJ2-1,many,TRBV29-1,TGCAGCGTTGATGTCGCTAGCGGGGGGGCAAGCTACAATGAGCAGTTCTTC,CSVDVASGGASYNEQFF
-,TRBJ2-7,many,TRBV5-1,TGCGCCAGCAGACCTCGGACACTCTACTCCTACGAGCAGTACTTC,CASRPRTLYSYEQYF
-,TRBJ2-6,many,TRBV7-9,TGTGCCAGCAGCCGATCCTGGGGTTCCGGGGCCAACGTCCTGACTTTC,CASSRSWGSGANVLTF
-,TRBJ1-6,-,TRBV6-2/TRBV6-3,TGTGCCAGCAGCCTTACTGGCTCCTATAATTCACCCCTCCACTTT,CASSLTGSYNSPLHF
TRBD2,TRBJ2-3,many,TRBV20-1,TGCAGTGCCAGCGGACTAGCGGGGGGGCAGGCAGATACGCAGTATTTT,CSASGLAGGQADTQYF
TRBD1,TRBJ1-2,many,TRBV19,TGTGCCAGTAGAGCCCCGGGACAGAACTATGGCTACACCTTC,CASRAPGQNYGYTF
-,TRBJ2-5,many,TRBV7-2,TGTGCCAGCAGCTTAGGGGTTCGGGAACAAGAGACCCAGTACTTC,CASSLGVREQETQYF
TRBD2,TRBJ2-3,-,TRBV29-1,TGCAGCGTTGAAGATTATCTAGCGGGGGCAACGCAGTATTTT,CSVEDYLAGATQYF
-,TRBJ2-2,many,TRBV28,TGTGCCAGCACCCCATTGGTTTTCACCGGGGAGCTGTTTTTT,CASTPLVFTGELFF
-,TRBJ2-1,many,TRBV19,TGTGCCAGTAGTATAGCCAGGGCACACAATGAGCAGTTCTTC,CASSIARAHNEQFF
TRBD1,TRBJ1-4,many,TRBV12-3/TRBV12-4,TGTGCCAGCAGTACGGGGACAGGCTATAATGAAAAACTGTTTTTT,CASSTGTGYNEKLFF
-,TRBJ2-5,many,TRBV3-1,TGTGCCAGCAGCCAAGGTGGCCGAGAGACCCAGTACTTC,CASSQGGRETQYF
-,TRBJ1-1,many,TRBV10-3,TGTGCCATCAGTGAAAGGGGGGCGAACACTGAAGCTTTCTTT,CAISERGANTEAFF
-,TRBJ2-3,many,TRBV5-1,TGCGCCAGCAGCTTGGCCGGTAGCGGAGATACGCAGTATTTT,CASSLAGSGDTQYF
-,TRBJ2-7,many,TRBV4-2,TGTGCCAGCAGCCAATTCTCCGCGGACGAGCAGTACTTC,CASSQFSADEQYF
TRBD2,TRBJ2-1,many,TRBV2,TGTGCCACGGGACTAGCGGGTGAGCAGTTCTTC,CATGLAGEQFF
-,TRBJ1-2,many,TRBV3-1,TGTGCCAGCAGCCAAGGCGGAGGTCGGGGGACTCACGGCTACACCTTC,CASSQGGGRGTHGYTF
-,TRBJ1-3,many,TRBV6-6,TGTGCCAGCAGAGCAAAGGGCCTACCGAGGGCGGGAAACACCATATATTTT,CASRAKGLPRAGNTIYF
TRBD2,TRBJ2-3,medium-sized,TRBV12-3/TRBV12-4,TGTGCCAGCAGTTACGGGGGGGCCGGAGATACGCAGTATTTT,CASSYGGAGDTQYF
TRBD1,TRBJ1-4,many,TRBV29-1,TGCAGCGTTACAGGGGGATACGTTAATGAAAAACTGTTTTTT,CSVTGGYVNEKLFF
TRBD2,TRBJ2-5,-,TRBV7-3,TGTGCCAGCAGCTCTTTGGGGGGGCAAGAGACCCAGTACTTC,CASSSLGGQETQYF
TRBD1,TRBJ1-3,many,TRBV7-2,TGTGCCAGCGCTGGACAGGGAATAGACTCTGGAAACACCATATATTTT,CASAGQGIDSGNTIYF
-,TRBJ1-3,many,TRBV12-3/TRBV12-4,TGTGCCAGCAGTTTGGGGGCCGGTGGCTCTGGAAACACCATATATTTT,CASSLGAGGSGNTIYF